This T cell receptor beta chain originates from a study of shared clonotypes between healthy human individuals. Study-wide results and limits: Apart from blood, nothing was sampled; tissue repertoires likely differ. Generally, estimated richness proved larger in naive subsets than it did in memory subsets.

A note on this clone: Antigen unknown.

Trimming took 6 bases from V and 2 from J, leaving 17 bases between them. The CDR3 consists of 15 residues. CDR1 is LNHDA and CDR2 is SQIVND in the germline V gene (reference sequence). Libraries were prepared by immunoSEQ multiplex PCR; TCRdb keeps only in-frame clonotypes and omits some of them. The sample yields about 520,000 clones, around 96% seen once. The specimen was naive CD4+ T cells sorted from blood. The subset was: CD45RA+ positively selected. The TCR comes from a woman aged 25 to 39 in good health. This rearrangement joins TRBV19 to TRBJ2-7; maybe TRBD1 (7 bases). The CDR3, as DNA: TGTGCCAGTAGGCTCGGCAGGGGGGATACCTACGAGCAGTACTTC. Amino acid sequence: CASRLGRGDTYEQYF. The complete variable domain, with remaining parts taken from reference TRBV19 and TRBJ2-7, reads DGGITQSPKYLFRKEGQNVTLSCEQNLNHDAMYWYRQDPGQGLRLIYYSQIVNDFQKGDIAEGYSVSREKKESFPLTVTSAQKNPTAFYLCASRLGRGDTYEQYFGPGTRLTVT.